The clone carrying this T cell receptor (beta chain) has just a few counts. Antigen: not known. J lost 4 bases, V lost 5 bases, and 11 bases had no gene match. There are 18 residues in the CDR3. The data stem from a study of response to subunit inactivated influenza vaccine. Study findings and constraints: Only a handful of new T cells, the authors suggested, are recruited with each seasonal influenza vaccination.

TCRdb fed the RT-PCR reads into MiXCR, producing one record per CDR3 protein. The sample shows approximately 500,000 distinct CDR3 sequences, roughly 13% of them seen only once. The sample consisted of PBMCs from blood, taken roughly 48 days after vaccination. This chain joins TRBV12-3 or TRBV12-4 and TRBJ2-6, with 10 bases aligning to TRBD1. This receptor was taken from a man aged 45-65 years who received an inactivated influenza vaccine. CDR3 bases: TGTGCCAGCAGTCCTTCGGGACAGGGGAAAGCAGGGGCCAACGTCCTGACTTTC. Translating it yields CASSPSGQGKAGANVLTF.